These 7 T cell receptor beta chains were sequenced from one sample in a study of blood T cell repertoires in COVID-19. The data were produced by immunoSEQ multiplex PCR, yet TCRdb's version contains in-frame clones alone and is incomplete. Of roughly 160,000 clones listed, approximately 90% are singletons. The sample was peripheral blood. The receptor source for this set is a man between 18 and 29 years old with acute or convalescent COVID-19.

The V and J genes are TRBV6-5 and TRBJ1-1, with 7 bases identical to TRBD1. Germline lookup yields CDR1 MNHEY and CDR2 SVGAGI. The CDR3 runs 14 residues. V gave up 8 bases and J gave up 5 bases; unmatched junction bases: 11. The CDR3 loop is CASGKQGIGTEAFF. The CDR3, as DNA: TGTGCCAGCGGAAAACAGGGGATAGGGACTGAAGCTTTCTTT.

A word on this clone: The sample carries other DNA sequences with the same CDR3. V and J are TRBV7-9 and TRBJ1-5, with D possibly matching TRBD1 (6 bases). There are 14 residues in the CDR3. Germline-derived CDR1 and CDR2 are SEHNR and FQNEAQ (reference sequence). V lost 0 bases, J lost 4 bases, and 7 bases lay in between. The chain's CDR3 is CASSLAGANQPQHF. The CDR3 DNA reads as TGTGCCAGCAGCTTAGCGGGGGCGAATCAGCCCCAGCATTTT.

V and J are TRBV15 and TRBJ1-4, with a possible D match to TRBD1 (5 bases). The germline V gene has CDR1 LNHNV and CDR2 YYDKDF (reference sequence). Trimming took off 1 base at V and 0 bases at J, with 9 bases between the two ends. The CDR3 is made up of 16 amino acids. CDR3 sequence: CATSRAGIATNEKLFF. CDR3 in DNA: TGTGCCACCAGCAGAGCAGGGATAGCAACTAATGAAAAACTGTTTTTT.

This chain joins TRBV9 and TRBJ1-1; TRBD1 agrees at 7 bases. The CDR3 is made up of 14 amino acids. CDR1 is SGDLS and CDR2 is YYNGEE in the germline V gene. Trimming removed 7 bases from V and 0 bases from J; junction bases left unmatched: 6. The CDR3 reads CASSQGGLNTEAFF. In DNA form, the CDR3 reads TGTGCCAGCTCCCAGGGGGGCTTGAACACTGAAGCTTTCTTT.

The rearrangement uses TRBV6-5 and TRBJ1-2; TRBD1 agrees at 9 bases. With V trimmed by 6 bases and J by 3 bases, 8 bases remained unmatched. Germline CDR1 MNHEY, CDR2 SVGAGI. CDR3 length: 15 residues. The CDR3 DNA reads as TGTGCCAGCAGCGCCTACAGGGGGCCGGACTATGGCTACACCTTC. This codes for CASSAYRGPDYGYTF.

This sequence joins TRBV6-5 and TRBJ1-3; the D is unclear. Deletions cut 2 bases from V and 2 bases from J, with 7 bases between. This CDR3 is built from 14 residues. Germline V gene sequence: CDR1 MNHEY, CDR2 SVGAGI. The CDR3 loop reads CASSYRGPGNTIYF. In DNA form, the CDR3 reads TGTGCCAGCAGTTACCGGGGTCCTGGAAACACCATATATTTT.

The CDR3 bases are TGCGCCAGCGGAACAGGGGGCAACGAGCAGTACTTC. It encodes CASGTGGNEQYF. The chain has TRBV10-2 and TRBJ2-7, with 9 nucleotides matching TRBD1. CDR3 length: 12 amino acids. Germline assignment: CDR1 WSHSY and CDR2 SAAADI. V was pared by 8 bases and J by 5 bases, with 4 bases of the junction left unmatched.